Listed below are T cell receptor beta chains from one sample, sequenced in a study of blood T cell repertoires in COVID-19. The repertoire was sequenced with immunoSEQ multiplex PCR; TCRdb's copy has only in-frame clones and lacks some. This table has 200,000 to 300,000 clones, around 90% appearing once. The sequenced material came from peripheral blood. The receptors originated from a woman aged 40 to 55 with acute or convalescent COVID-19. Each CDR3 is given with its conserved first and last residue. D genes are given only for firm matches. Only part of the rows carry a size: once, few, many, or a class if the clone is expanded.

- | TRBJ1-1 | once | TRBV6-5 | TGTGCCAGCACGAATCAGGGCTTCACTGAAGCTTTCTTT | CASTNQGFTEAFF
TRBD2 | TRBJ2-6 | - | TRBV5-5 | TGTGCCAGCAGCAGACCCCCGGGAGGCTCTGGGGCCAACGTCCTGACTTTC | CASSRPPGGSGANVLTF
- | TRBJ1-6 | - | TRBV2 | TGTGCCAGCACCCGGGAGGAGAGGGTTAATTCACCCCTCCACTTT | CASTREERVNSPLHF
- | TRBJ1-5 | - | TRBV6-2/TRBV6-3 | TGTGCCAGCGGCCACAGGGAGATTTGGAATCAGCCCCAGCATTTT | CASGHREIWNQPQHF
- | TRBJ1-1 | - | TRBV7-7 | TGTGCCAGCAGCTCCGACCACAGAACTCTGAACACTGAAGCTTTCTTT | CASSSDHRTLNTEAFF
- | TRBJ2-3 | - | TRBV5-1 | TGCGCCAGCAGACAATACACAGATACGCAGTATTTT | CASRQYTDTQYF
- | TRBJ1-2 | - | TRBV5-1 | TGCGCCAGCAGCTTGGCGGGGGACTATGGCTACACCTTC | CASSLAGDYGYTF
TRBD2 | TRBJ2-3 | - | TRBV24-1 | TGTGCCACCAACCCTAGCGGACTCACAGATACGCAGTATTTT | CATNPSGLTDTQYF
- | TRBJ1-3 | - | TRBV11-2 | TGTGCCAGCAGGGGCATCCCCCGAACAACCTCTGGAAACACCATATATTTT | CASRGIPRTTSGNTIYF
- | TRBJ1-5 | - | TRBV28 | TGTGCCAGCAGTGCTACTTCCCCGGGTACATACCGGAATCAGCCCCAGCATTTT | CASSATSPGTYRNQPQHF